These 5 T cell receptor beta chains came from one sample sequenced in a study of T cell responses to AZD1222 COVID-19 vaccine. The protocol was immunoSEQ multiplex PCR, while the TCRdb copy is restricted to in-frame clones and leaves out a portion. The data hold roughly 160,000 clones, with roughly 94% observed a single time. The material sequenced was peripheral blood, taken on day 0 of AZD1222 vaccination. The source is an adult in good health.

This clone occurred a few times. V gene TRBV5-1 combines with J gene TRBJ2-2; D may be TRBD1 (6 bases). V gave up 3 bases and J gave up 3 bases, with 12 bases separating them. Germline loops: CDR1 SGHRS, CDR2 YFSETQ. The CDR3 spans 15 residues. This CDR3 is CASSSQGLYTGELFF. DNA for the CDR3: TGCGCCAGCAGCTCCCAGGGGTTATACACCGGGGAGCTGTTTTTT.

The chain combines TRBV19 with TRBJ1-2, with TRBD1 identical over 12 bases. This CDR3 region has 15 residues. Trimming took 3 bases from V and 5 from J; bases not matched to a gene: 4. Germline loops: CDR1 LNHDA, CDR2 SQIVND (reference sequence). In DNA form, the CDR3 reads TGTGCCAGTAGTATGGGGACAGGGGGCGCGTATGGCTACACCTTC. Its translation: CASSMGTGGAYGYTF.

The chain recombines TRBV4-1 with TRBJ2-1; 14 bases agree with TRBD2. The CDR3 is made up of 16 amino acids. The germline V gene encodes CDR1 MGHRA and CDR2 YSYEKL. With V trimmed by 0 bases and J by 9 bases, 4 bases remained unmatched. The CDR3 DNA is TGCGCCAGCAGCCAAGAGGGGACTAGCGGGAGAGGTGAGCAGTTCTTC. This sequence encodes CASSQEGTSGRGEQFF.

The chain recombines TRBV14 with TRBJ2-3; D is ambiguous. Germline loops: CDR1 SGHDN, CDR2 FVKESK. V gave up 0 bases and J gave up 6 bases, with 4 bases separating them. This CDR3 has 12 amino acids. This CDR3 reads CASSQEWDTQYF. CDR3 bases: TGTGCCAGCAGCCAAGAGTGGGATACGCAGTATTTT.

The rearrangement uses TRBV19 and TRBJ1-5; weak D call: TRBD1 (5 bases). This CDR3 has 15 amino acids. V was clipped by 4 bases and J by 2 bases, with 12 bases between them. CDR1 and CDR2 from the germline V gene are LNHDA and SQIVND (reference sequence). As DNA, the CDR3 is TGTGCCAGTAGTAAACAGGTTTTTGGCAATCAGCCCCAGCATTTT. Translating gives CASSKQVFGNQPQHF.